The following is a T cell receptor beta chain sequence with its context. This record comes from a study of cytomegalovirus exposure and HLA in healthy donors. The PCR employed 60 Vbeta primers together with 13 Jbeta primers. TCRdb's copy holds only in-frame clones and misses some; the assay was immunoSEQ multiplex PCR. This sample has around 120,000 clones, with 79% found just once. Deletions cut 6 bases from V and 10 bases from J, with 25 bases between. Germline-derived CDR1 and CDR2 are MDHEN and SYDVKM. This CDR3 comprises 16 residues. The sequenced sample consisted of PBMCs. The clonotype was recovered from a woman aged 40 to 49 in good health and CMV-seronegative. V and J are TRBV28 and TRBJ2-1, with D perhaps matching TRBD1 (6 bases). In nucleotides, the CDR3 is TGTGCCAGCAGATTTGCGGCCGTGGGGGCACGGTGGGAGCAGTTCTTC. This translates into CASRFAAVGARWEQFF.